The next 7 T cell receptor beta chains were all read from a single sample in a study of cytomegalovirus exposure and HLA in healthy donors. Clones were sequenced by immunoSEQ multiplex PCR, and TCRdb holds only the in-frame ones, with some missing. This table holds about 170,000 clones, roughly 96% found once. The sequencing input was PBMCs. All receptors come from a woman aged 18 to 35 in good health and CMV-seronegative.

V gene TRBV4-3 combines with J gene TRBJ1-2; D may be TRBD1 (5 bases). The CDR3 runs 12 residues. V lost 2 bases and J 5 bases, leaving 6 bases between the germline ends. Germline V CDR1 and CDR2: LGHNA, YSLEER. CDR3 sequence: CASSQSGYGYTF. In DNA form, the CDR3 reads TGCGCCAGCAGCCAATCAGGGTATGGCTACACCTTC.

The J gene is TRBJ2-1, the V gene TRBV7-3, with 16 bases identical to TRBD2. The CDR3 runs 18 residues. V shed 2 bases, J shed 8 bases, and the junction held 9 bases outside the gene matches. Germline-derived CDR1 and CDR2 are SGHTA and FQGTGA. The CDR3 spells CASSLWGLAGGRLDEQFF. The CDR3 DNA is TGTGCCAGCAGCTTATGGGGACTAGCGGGGGGGAGGCTCGATGAGCAGTTCTTC.

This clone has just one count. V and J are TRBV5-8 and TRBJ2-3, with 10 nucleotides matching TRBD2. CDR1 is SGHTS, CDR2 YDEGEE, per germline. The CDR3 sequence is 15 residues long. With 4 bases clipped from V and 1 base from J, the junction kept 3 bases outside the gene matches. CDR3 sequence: CASSTGTSGTDTQYF. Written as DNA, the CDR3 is TGTGCCAGCAGCACAGGGACTAGCGGCACAGATACGCAGTATTTT.

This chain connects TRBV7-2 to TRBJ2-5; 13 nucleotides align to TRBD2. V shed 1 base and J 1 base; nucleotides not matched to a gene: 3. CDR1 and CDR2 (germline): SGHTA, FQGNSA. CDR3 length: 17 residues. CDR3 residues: CASSLGLAGGLQETQYF. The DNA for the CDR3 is TGTGCCAGCAGCTTAGGACTAGCGGGGGGCCTCCAAGAGACCCAGTACTTC.

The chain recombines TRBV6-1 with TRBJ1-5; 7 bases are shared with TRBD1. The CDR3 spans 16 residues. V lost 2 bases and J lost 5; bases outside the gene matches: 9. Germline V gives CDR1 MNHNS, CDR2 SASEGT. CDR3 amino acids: CASSEIYRRGDQPQHF. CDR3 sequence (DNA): TGTGCCAGCAGTGAAATTTATCGCAGGGGGGATCAGCCCCAGCATTTT.

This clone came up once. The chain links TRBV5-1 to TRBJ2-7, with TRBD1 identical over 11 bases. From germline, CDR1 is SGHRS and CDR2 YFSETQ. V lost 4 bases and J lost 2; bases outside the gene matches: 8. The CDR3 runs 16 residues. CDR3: CASSPGTGGPPYEQYF. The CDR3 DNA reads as TGCGCCAGCAGCCCTGGGACAGGGGGACCCCCCTACGAGCAGTACTTC. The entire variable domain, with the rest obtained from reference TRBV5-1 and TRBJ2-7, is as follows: KAGVTQTPRYLIKTRGQQVTLSCSPISGHRSVSWYQQTPGQGLQFLFEYFSETQRNKGNFPGRFSGRQFSNSRSEMNVSTLELGDSALYLCASSPGTGGPPYEQYFGPGTRLTVT.

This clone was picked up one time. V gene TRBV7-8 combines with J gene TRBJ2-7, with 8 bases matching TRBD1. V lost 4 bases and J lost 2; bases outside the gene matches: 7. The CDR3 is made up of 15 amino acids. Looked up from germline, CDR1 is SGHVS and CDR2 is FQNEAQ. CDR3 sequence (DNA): TGTGCCAGCAGCTACCGGACAGGGAGTGCCTACGAGCAGTACTTC. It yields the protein CASSYRTGSAYEQYF.